The 30 T cell receptor beta chains reported below all come from one sample, sequenced in a study of graft-versus-host responses after intestinal transplantation. TCRdb's copy holds only in-frame clones and misses some; the assay was immunoSEQ multiplex PCR. The sample lists 130,000 or so clones, around nine tenths occurring once. These receptors' targets are unknown. This specimen consisted of unstimulated CD4+ T cells sorted from spleen or lymph node cells, obtained before intestinal transplant. The source is a human donor who received an intestinal transplant.

The CDR3 region is CASSRRTGAYTEAFF. For the CDR3, the DNA is TGTGCCAGCAGCCGTCGGACAGGGGCGTACACTGAAGCTTTCTTT. This sequence joins TRBV11-3 and TRBJ1-1; TRBD1 aligns across 9 bases. Germline CDR1 and CDR2: SGHNT and YENEEA. CDR3 size: 15 residues. With 5 bases clipped from V and 3 bases from J, the junction kept 7 bases outside the gene matches.

This clone was seen a single time. The chain uses TRBV9 and TRBJ2-7; unclear D gene. The germline V gene encodes CDR1 SGDLS and CDR2 YYNGEE. The CDR3 sequence is 16 residues long. The germline V and J ends were trimmed by 3 bases and 5 bases, with 21 bases remaining between them. CDR3 sequence: CASSANPSPLGDEQYF. The CDR3 coding sequence is TGTGCCAGCAGCGCCAACCCCAGTCCGCTGGGCGACGAGCAGTACTTC.

The CDR3 here is CASSEGKGSTQYF. CDR3 DNA sequence: TGTGCCAGCAGTGAAGGGAAGGGGTCTACGCAGTATTTT. V and J are TRBV6-1 and TRBJ2-3; perhaps TRBD1 as D (5 bases). Trimming left V 1 base short and J 8 bases short, with 10 bases between. This CDR3 has 13 residues. CDR1 and CDR2 (germline): MNHNS, SASEGT.

This chain joins TRBV6-5 and TRBJ2-5, with D unclear. Germline V gives CDR1 MNHEY, CDR2 SVGAGI. The CDR3 length is 16 residues. The germline V and J ends were trimmed by 4 bases and 9 bases, with 24 bases remaining between them. This CDR3 reads CASSSRPQPRSSPQYF. CDR3 sequence (DNA): TGTGCCAGCAGTTCCCGGCCCCAGCCCCGAAGTTCTCCCCAGTACTTC.

This clone has a single count. The chain is built from TRBV10-2 and TRBJ1-4, with a possible D match to TRBD1 (6 bases). Trimming cost V 6 bases and J 6 bases, with 14 bases left between them. CDR3 length: 14 residues. Per the germline V gene, CDR1 is WSHSY and CDR2 is SAAADI. As DNA, the CDR3 is TGCGCCAGCAGGGAGGGGGGGGGCTATGAAAAACTGTTTTTT. Translation: CASREGGGYEKLFF.

The rearrangement joins TRBV25-1 to TRBJ1-2, with a weak D call TRBD1 (5 bases). The germline V gene has CDR1 MGHDK and CDR2 SYGVNS. Deletions cut 7 bases from V and 8 bases from J, with 14 bases between. The CDR3 has 12 amino acids. The CDR3 reads CASTGTPGGYTF. CDR3 nucleotides: TGTGCCAGCACCGGGACTCCGGGCGGCTACACCTTC.

The gene calls are TRBV27 and TRBJ1-4; D is unclear. CDR3 length equals 17 residues. V was pared by 6 bases and J by 8 bases, with 25 bases between. Germline values: CDR1 MNHEY, CDR2 SMNVEV (reference sequence). The CDR3 sequence: CASSPARTFDIPEKLFF. DNA for the CDR3: TGTGCCAGCAGCCCGGCCCGGACCTTCGATATCCCGGAAAAACTGTTTTTT.

V and J are TRBV6-1 and TRBJ2-7; TRBD1 agrees at 8 bases. The V segment lost 8 bases and the J segment 2 bases; nucleotides outside the gene matches: 2. Germline V gene lookup returns CDR1 MNHNS and CDR2 SASEGT. The CDR3 loop spans 12 amino acids. DNA for the CDR3: TGTGCCAGCGCACAGGGGGCCTACGAGCAGTACTTC. Protein: CASAQGAYEQYF.

This clone was detected once. The V gene is TRBV11-2, the J gene TRBJ2-7; 9 bases line up with TRBD2. The CDR3 loop spans 14 amino acids. Looked up from germline, CDR1 is SGHAT and CDR2 is FQNNGV. V lost 2 bases, J lost 2 bases, and 1 base stayed unmatched. The chain's CDR3 is CASSLSGGPYEQYF. The DNA for the CDR3 is TGTGCCAGCAGCTTAAGCGGGGGGCCCTACGAGCAGTACTTC.

The J gene is TRBJ2-1, the V gene TRBV5-1; 8 nucleotides agree with TRBD2. The germline V gene encodes CDR1 SGHRS and CDR2 YFSETQ. The CDR3 totals 16 residues. V trimming: 1 base; J trimming: 1 base; junction bases outside the gene matches: 4. The CDR3 bases are TGCGCCAGCAGCTTGCAGCCGGGGGGGTCCTACAATGAGCAGTTCTTC. It specifies CASSLQPGGSYNEQFF.

The gene calls are TRBV10-3 and TRBJ2-4; 7 bases are shared with TRBD1. The CDR3 is 11 amino acids. Germline loops: CDR1 ENHRY, CDR2 SYGVKD. The ends lost 10 bases at V and 9 bases at J; junction bases unmatched: 6. The DNA of the CDR3 is TGTGCCACTTCGGGACAGACCATTCAGTACTTC. Encoded protein: CATSGQTIQYF.

V gene TRBV7-2 combines with J gene TRBJ2-1, with 7 positions matching TRBD1. From germline, CDR1 is SGHTA and CDR2 FQGNSA. The J segment lost 3 bases and the V segment lost 5 bases, leaving 10 bases of the junction unmatched. The CDR3 has 16 amino acids. The CDR3 spells CASSPPDRSFYNEQFF. The CDR3 DNA reads TGTGCCAGCAGCCCCCCGGACAGGTCTTTCTACAATGAGCAGTTCTTC.

V gene TRBV10-3 combines with J gene TRBJ1-1; D gene ambiguous. The germline gives CDR1 ENHRY, CDR2 SYGVKD. Deletions cut 5 bases from V and 0 bases from J, with 10 bases between. The CDR3 spans 14 residues. The CDR3 sequence: CAISLPGMNTEAFF. The CDR3 nucleotides are TGTGCCATCAGTCTACCGGGCATGAACACTGAAGCTTTCTTT.

The CDR3 protein is CASSGHFQVLYNEQFF. CDR3 sequence (DNA): TGTGCCAGCAGTGGTCATTTTCAGGTACTATACAATGAGCAGTTCTTC. The rearrangement uses TRBV6-1 and TRBJ2-1; D gene unclear. V lost 4 bases, J lost 4 bases, and 17 bases lay in between. The CDR3 length is 16 residues. Per germline, CDR1 MNHNS and CDR2 SASEGT.

The V gene is TRBV9, the J gene TRBJ2-2, with TRBD2 matching over 9 bases. CDR3 length: 16 amino acids. After removal of 4 bases from V and 2 bases from J, the junction contained 6 bases not matched to a gene. Looked up from germline, CDR1 is SGDLS and CDR2 is YYNGEE. Here the CDR3 DNA reads TGTGCCAGCAGCCAAGCGGGGGGACTCAACACCGGGGAGCTGTTTTTT. Its translation is CASSQAGGLNTGELFF. Variable domain in full (rest from reference TRBV9 and TRBJ2-2): DSGVTQTPKHLITATGQRVTLRCSPRSGDLSVYWYQQSLDQGLQFLIQYYNGEERAKGNILERFSAQQFPDLHSELNLSSLELGDSALYFCASSQAGGLNTGELFFGEGSRLTVL.

The chain's CDR3 is CAISGGLDGIQPQHF. In DNA form, the CDR3 reads TGTGCCATCAGTGGGGGTCTTGACGGGATTCAGCCCCAGCATTTT. The chain links TRBV10-3 to TRBJ1-5; no clear D. Trimming took off 4 bases at V and 6 bases at J, with 16 bases between the two ends. CDR3 length equals 15 residues. Germline assignment: CDR1 ENHRY and CDR2 SYGVKD.

This clone was counted a few times. This chain uses TRBV10-1 with TRBJ2-2; the D is unclear. V was cut by 6 bases and J by 4 bases, with 9 bases left in between. CDR1 is WNHNN and CDR2 is SYGVQD in the germline V gene (reference sequence). There are 13 residues in the CDR3. CDR3 sequence (DNA): TGCGCCAGCAGCCGGGTCGGCACCGGGGAGCTGTTTTTT. Translation gives CASSRVGTGELFF.

This rearrangement joins TRBV19 to TRBJ1-2; D unclear. Trimming shortened V by 3 bases and J by 4 bases, and 15 bases separated the two germline ends. The CDR3 runs 15 residues. CDR1 and CDR2 from the germline V gene are LNHDA and SQIVND (reference sequence). CDR3 coding DNA: TGTGCCAGTAGTATTCCTCGTACTTTGAGCTATGGCTACACCTTC. This encodes CASSIPRTLSYGYTF.

V and J are TRBV5-1 and TRBJ2-5; 12 positions agree with TRBD2. Germline CDR1 SGHRS, CDR2 YFSETQ. The CDR3 extends over 14 amino acids. The V segment lost 2 bases and the J segment 5 bases; nucleotides outside the gene matches: 1. Here the CDR3 reads CASSLTSGGETQYF. The CDR3 DNA is TGCGCCAGCAGCTTAACTAGCGGGGGGGAGACCCAGTACTTC.

There are a few counts of this clone. The rearrangement joins TRBV20-1 to TRBJ2-7, with D uncertain. The CDR3 is 11 residues long. With 0 bases removed from V and 3 bases from J, the gap between germline ends came to 3 bases. The V gene's germline CDR1 is DFQATT and CDR2 SNEGSKA (reference sequence). The CDR3 nucleotides read TGCAGTGCTAGAGAGGGCTACGAGCAGTACTTC. Its translation is CSAREGYEQYF.

V usage is TRBV6-5 and J usage is TRBJ2-5; perhaps TRBD1 as D (5 bases). This CDR3 contains 13 residues. CDR1 is MNHEY, CDR2 SVGAGI, per germline. Trimming took off 5 bases at V and 2 bases at J, with 9 bases between the two ends. The CDR3 here is CASSKDRQETQYF. The DNA for the CDR3 is TGTGCCAGCAGTAAAGACAGACAAGAGACCCAGTACTTC.

V is TRBV9 and J is TRBJ1-2; no reliable D call. The CDR3 is made up of 14 amino acids. The germline gives CDR1 SGDLS, CDR2 YYNGEE. Trimming removed 0 bases from V and 4 bases from J, with 10 bases in between. CDR3 amino acids: CASSVAGQTYGYTF. CDR3 in DNA: TGTGCCAGCAGCGTAGCTGGGCAGACCTATGGCTACACCTTC.

This chain uses TRBV11-3 with TRBJ2-2, with 9 positions matching TRBD2. The CDR3 has 18 amino acids. Unmatched junction bases numbered 10, after V lost 3 bases and J lost 2 bases. Germline CDR1 is SGHNT and CDR2 is YENEEA. The CDR3 coding sequence is TGTGCCAGCAGCTTCAAAGGTCTAGCGGGGAGAAACACCGGGGAGCTGTTTTTT. The encoded protein is CASSFKGLAGRNTGELFF.

This clone is a singleton in its sample. Other DNA sequences in this sample translate to the same CDR3. V gene TRBV18 combines with J gene TRBJ1-2; 8 bases align to TRBD1. Germline trimming cut 2 bases from V and 1 base from J; bases unmatched to any gene: 0. This CDR3 spans 14 amino acids. CDR1 is KGHSH and CDR2 is LQKENI in the germline V gene. Here the CDR3 DNA reads TGTGCCAGCTCACCAGGACAGGGTAACTATGGCTACACCTTC. Amino acid sequence: CASSPGQGNYGYTF.

The chain carries TRBV7-9 and TRBJ1-2, with 10 positions matching TRBD1. With 2 bases clipped from V and 5 bases from J, the junction kept 5 bases outside the gene matches. The CDR3 loop spans 15 amino acids. Germline CDR1 and CDR2: SEHNR and FQNEAQ (reference sequence). The CDR3 bases are TGTGCCAGCAGCTTACTGAGGACAGGGGGGTATGGCTACACCTTC. It is translated as CASSLLRTGGYGYTF.

The chain combines TRBV11-2 with TRBJ1-3; a possible D gene is TRBD1 (6 bases). V lost 6 bases to trimming and J lost 0 bases, with 24 bases between them. This CDR3 has 19 amino acids. Germline CDR1 reads SGHAT; CDR2 reads FQNNGV. As DNA, the CDR3 is TGTGCCAGCAGTTCAAGGGGGGCGGCACTATCCTTCTCTGGAAACACCATATATTTT. It translates to CASSSRGAALSFSGNTIYF.

The chain carries TRBV19 and TRBJ2-7; D perhaps matches TRBD1 (5 bases). V was trimmed by 3 bases and J by 3 bases, leaving 15 bases between them. This CDR3 has 15 residues. Germline CDR1 LNHDA, CDR2 SQIVND (reference sequence). CDR3 nucleotide sequence: TGTGCCAGTAGTATTGGAAGGGGCGCGTACTACGAGCAGTACTTC. This codes for CASSIGRGAYYEQYF.

The chain carries TRBV14 and TRBJ2-5; D is ambiguous. The CDR3 covers 13 residues. Germline V gene lookup returns CDR1 SGHDN and CDR2 FVKESK. V was clipped by 3 bases and J by 7 bases, with 12 bases between them. CDR3 loop: CASSQYPSGTQYF. The CDR3 coding sequence is TGTGCCAGCAGCCAGTATCCAAGTGGGACCCAGTACTTC.

The chain joins TRBV15 to TRBJ2-7, with TRBD2 matching 7 bases. Germline lookup yields CDR1 LNHNV and CDR2 YYDKDF (reference sequence). Trimming removed 4 bases from V and 4 bases from J; junction bases left unmatched: 7. This CDR3 has 14 residues. CDR3 bases: TGTGCCACCAGCAATGGGGGGGTCAGGTACGAGCAGTACTTC. Translating it yields CATSNGGVRYEQYF. Drawing the rest from reference TRBV15 and TRBJ2-7, the complete variable domain is DAMVIQNPRYQVTQFGKPVTLSCSQTLNHNVMYWYQQKSSQAPKLLFHYYDKDFNNEADTPDNFQSRRPNTSFCFLDIRSPGLGDTAMYLCATSNGGVRYEQYFGPGTRLTVT.

The gene calls are TRBV5-6 and TRBJ2-1; unclear D gene. Trimming took off 4 bases at V and 2 bases at J, with 16 bases between the two ends. Germline V CDR1 and CDR2: SGHDT, YYEEEE. This CDR3 comprises 16 residues. The CDR3 DNA reads as TGTGCCAGCAGCAATAGCCGGTCGATCACCTACAATGAGCAGTTCTTC. It translates to CASSNSRSITYNEQFF.